The 26 T cell receptor beta chains below come from one sample, sequenced in a study of T-cell memory formation after mild COVID-19. TCRdb reprocessed the 5' RACE reads via MiXCR and lists one record per CDR3 protein. The table lists about 400,000 distinct CDR3 sequences, roughly 15% of them singletons. The specimen sequenced was PBMCs or a T cell subset sorted from them (not recorded which). These receptor sequences come from a young man who had mild COVID-19 (a few samples of this study predate the infection). Cell type and time point are not known.

The CDR3 bases are TGTGCCAGTAGCAGGGGTTTCTCTGGGGCCAACGTCCTGACTTTC. Amino acid sequence: CASSRGFSGANVLTF. This chain connects TRBV5-5 to TRBJ2-6; tentative D call: TRBD1 (6 bases). The CDR3 contains 15 residues. V was cut by 8 bases and J by 0 bases, with 12 bases left in between. Per germline, CDR1 SGHKS and CDR2 YYEKEE (reference sequence).

The genes are TRBV9 and TRBJ2-7; possibly TRBD1 for D (6 bases). Germline CDR1 SGDLS, CDR2 YYNGEE. The V end was cut by 3 bases, the J end by 0 bases, with 13 bases between. The length of the CDR3 is 15 residues. CDR3 region: CASSEGTWGSYEQYF. The CDR3 region has the DNA TGTGCCAGCAGCGAGGGGACATGGGGCTCCTACGAGCAGTACTTC.

Ten or more counts support this clonotype. The V and J genes are TRBV6-6 and TRBJ2-7; the D is unclear. V was trimmed by 0 bases and J by 0 bases, leaving 3 bases between them. Germline CDR1 MNHNY, CDR2 SVGAGI (reference sequence). This CDR3 has 13 residues. The CDR3 bases are TGTGCCAGCAGTTACTCCCCCTCCTACGAGCAGTACGTC. It codes for CASSYSPSYEQYV.

There are a few counts of this clonotype. The chain has TRBV10-3 and TRBJ2-7; D gene unclear. Germline loops: CDR1 ENHRY, CDR2 SYGVKD. The CDR3 totals 14 residues. With 0 bases removed from V and 5 bases from J, the gap between germline ends came to 11 bases. The CDR3 here is CAISESRLSNEQYV. For the CDR3, the DNA is TGTGCCATCAGTGAGTCTCGTCTGTCCAACGAGCAGTACGTC.

This chain uses TRBV7-9 with TRBJ2-3; D gene uncertain. The CDR3 is made up of 15 amino acids. The V end lost 1 base, the J end lost 4 bases, and 12 bases lay between the germline ends. Germline V CDR1 and CDR2: SEHNR, FQNEAQ (reference sequence). CDR3 DNA: TGTGCCAGCAGCTTAGTTTCTAGTGGCCCAGATACGCAGTATTTT. Its protein product is CASSLVSSGPDTQYF.

This clonotype showed up just a few times. The chain joins TRBV18 to TRBJ2-7; D perhaps matches TRBD2 (5 bases). Germline V gene data show CDR1 as KGHSH and CDR2 as LQKENI. The CDR3 consists of 13 residues. Trimming removed 3 bases at V and 3 bases at J, with 9 bases between. The CDR3 loop is CASSPSGNYEQYV. The DNA for the CDR3 is TGTGCCAGCTCACCCTCGGGAAACTACGAGCAGTACGTC.

The CDR3 DNA is TGCGCCAGCAGCGTATACCCCGGTGCCTATGGCTACACCTTC. Its protein is CASSVYPGAYGYTF. V and J are TRBV5-1 and TRBJ1-2; the D is unclear. Germline CDR1 and CDR2: SGHRS and YFSETQ. The CDR3 sequence is 14 residues long. V shed 4 bases and J shed 4 bases, with 14 bases lying between them.

By frequency in the sample, this clonotype is medium-sized. This chain uses TRBV7-2 with TRBJ2-7, with TRBD2 matching over 7 bases. Germline CDR1 SGHTA, CDR2 FQGNSA. This CDR3 has 15 amino acids. V gave up 4 bases and J gave up 4 bases; unmatched junction bases: 10. For the CDR3, the DNA is TGTGCCAGCAGCTACGAGGGCGGGGGAAATTACGAGCAGTACTTC. Amino acid sequence: CASSYEGGGNYEQYF.

The chain is built from TRBV6-5 and TRBJ2-1, with 7 bases lining up with TRBD2. This CDR3 comprises 17 residues. V dropped 6 bases and J dropped 4; count of bases not matched to a gene: 15. The germline gives CDR1 MNHEY, CDR2 SVGAGI. CDR3 amino acids: CASSMGRLAEGYNEQFF. Written as DNA, the CDR3 is TGTGCCAGCAGCATGGGCCGGCTAGCGGAAGGTTACAATGAGCAGTTCTTC.

The chain carries TRBV5-6 and TRBJ1-2, with D perhaps TRBD1 (5 bases). This CDR3 has 15 residues. Looked up from germline, CDR1 is SGHDT and CDR2 is YYEEEE. V was pared by 3 bases and J by 0 bases, with 12 bases between. Here the CDR3 reads CASSSGPDANYGYTF. CDR3 nucleotide sequence: TGTGCCAGCAGCTCGGGACCGGACGCTAACTATGGCTACACCTTC.

The V call is TRBV5-5, the J call TRBJ1-5, with a tentative D call TRBD1 (6 bases). Germline V gene sequence: CDR1 SGHKS, CDR2 YYEKEE (reference sequence). V lost 3 bases and J 8 bases, leaving 15 bases between the germline ends. The CDR3 runs 14 residues. The CDR3 DNA sequence: TGTGCCAGCAGCTCGACAGGCCTTTCAGAGCCCCAGCATTTT. Protein: CASSSTGLSEPQHF.

J is TRBJ2-3 and V is TRBV2; the D gene could be TRBD1 or TRBD2 (6 bases each). Germline V gene lookup returns CDR1 SNHLY and CDR2 FYNNEI. V was clipped by 8 bases and J by 0 bases, with 12 bases between them. The CDR3 sequence is 14 residues long. CDR3 sequence: CASSKGGSTDTQYF. The CDR3 coding sequence is TGTGCCAGCTCTAAGGGGGGTAGCACAGATACGCAGTATTTT. The variable domain in full, with the rest retrieved from reference TRBV2 and TRBJ2-3, is EPEVTQTPSHQVTQMGQEVILRCVPISNHLYFYWYRQILGQKVEFLVSFYNNEISEKSEIFDDQFSVERPDGSNFTLKIRSTKLEDSAMYFCASSKGGSTDTQYFGPGTRLTVL.

This clonotype was counted between two and nine times. The chain employs TRBV5-1 and TRBJ2-7; no definite D call. The germline V gene encodes CDR1 SGHRS and CDR2 YFSETQ. With 0 bases removed from V and 3 bases from J, the gap between germline ends came to 10 bases. The CDR3 length is 14 residues. Here the CDR3 reads CASSLGGPLYEQYF. CDR3 DNA sequence: TGCGCCAGCAGCTTGGGTGGGCCCCTCTACGAGCAGTACTTC.

V gene TRBV6-5 combines with J gene TRBJ1-2, with D unclear. Germline loops: CDR1 MNHEY, CDR2 SVGAGI. Between the trimmed V and J ends, which lost 0 bases and 3 bases, there was a span of 17 bases. The CDR3 runs to 17 residues. CDR3 sequence reads: CASSYSTGLRGDYGYTF. The CDR3 DNA follows: TGTGCCAGCAGTTACTCGACTGGACTACGAGGCGACTATGGCTACACCTTC.

The V gene is TRBV6-1, the J gene TRBJ1-6, with 7 bases that match TRBD1. Germline CDR1 and CDR2: MNHNS and SASEGT. This CDR3 is 15 amino acids long. V dropped 4 bases and J dropped 7; count of bases not matched to a gene: 7. The CDR3 sequence is CASSADRFINSPLHF. The CDR3 nucleotides are TGTGCCAGCAGTGCGGACAGGTTTATCAATTCACCCCTCCACTTT.

This clonotype showed up just a few times. The chain is built from TRBV28 and TRBJ1-5; D perhaps matches TRBD1 (5 bases). CDR3 length: 14 amino acids. The germline V gene has CDR1 MDHEN and CDR2 SYDVKM. Trimming removed 7 bases at V and 0 bases at J, with 10 bases between. CDR3 loop: CASTGKSSNQPQHF. CDR3 bases: TGTGCCAGCACAGGGAAATCTAGCAATCAGCCCCAGCATTTT. Using reference TRBV28 and TRBJ1-5 for the parts outside the CDR3, the full variable domain is DVKVTQSSRYLVKRTGEKVFLECVQDMDHENMFWYRQDPGLGLRLIYFSYDVKMKEKGDIPEGYSVSREKKERFSLILESASTNQTSMYLCASTGKSSNQPQHFGDGTRLSIL.

Only a few counts were recorded for this clonotype. The V gene is TRBV27, the J gene TRBJ2-2, with D perhaps matching TRBD1 or TRBD2 (5 bases each). Germline V gives CDR1 MNHEY, CDR2 SMNVEV (reference sequence). V was cut by 0 bases and J by 1 base, with 9 bases left in between. The CDR3 runs 16 residues. The CDR3 loop reads CASSLSVGGNTGELFF. The CDR3 coding sequence is TGTGCCAGCAGTTTATCGGTTGGGGGGAACACCGGGGAGCTGTTTTTT.

This clonotype was observed at least ten times. The chain carries TRBV27 and TRBJ2-5; D gene ambiguous. Trimming stripped 5 bases from V and 5 bases from J, with 12 bases between. CDR3 length equals 13 residues. The germline gives CDR1 MNHEY, CDR2 SMNVEV (reference sequence). CDR3 sequence reads: CASSPRTRETQYF. As DNA, the CDR3 is TGTGCCAGCAGTCCTCGGACGCGGGAGACCCAGTACTTC.

This clonotype has more than one count but fewer than ten. The chain uses TRBV5-4 and TRBJ1-1, with a possible D match to TRBD1 (5 bases). Per germline, CDR1 SGHNT and CDR2 YYREEE (reference sequence). Trimming stripped 4 bases from V and 0 bases from J, with 19 bases between. The CDR3 consists of 17 residues. CDR3 in DNA: TGTGCCAGCAGCCCCGATCCAGACAGTCTGATGAACACTGAAGCTTTCTTT. Translation: CASSPDPDSLMNTEAFF.

The sample holds a few counts of this clonotype. CDR3 DNA sequence: TGTGCCAGCAGATCGGGGGCCGGGTACCAAGAGACCCAGTACTTC. This translates into CASRSGAGYQETQYF. V is TRBV7-6 and J is TRBJ2-5; either TRBD1 or TRBD2 may fit D (6 bases each). V lost 6 bases, J lost 0 bases, and 14 bases lay in between. CDR3 length: 15 residues. CDR1 and CDR2 (germline): SGHVS, FNYEAQ.

The CDR3 DNA reads TGCGCCAGCACCATAAGGGAGGCGGTTAACTATGGCTACACCTTC. As protein: CASTIREAVNYGYTF. This chain joins TRBV4-1 and TRBJ1-2; D not resolved. This CDR3 contains 15 residues. Trimming took off 7 bases at V and 1 base at J, with 16 bases between the two ends. Germline-derived CDR1 and CDR2 are MGHRA and YSYEKL.

This clonotype was seen a handful of times. The rearrangement links TRBV7-3 to TRBJ2-7; D uncertain. The CDR3 is 13 amino acids. Germline V CDR1 and CDR2: SGHTA, FQGTGA. Deletions cut 1 base from V and 7 bases from J, with 11 bases between. The CDR3 here is CASSLSPLEEQYF. CDR3 nucleotide sequence: TGTGCCAGCAGCTTAAGCCCTTTGGAGGAGCAGTACTTC.

The chain has TRBV7-2 and TRBJ2-5; the D gene is possibly TRBD1 (5 bases). Per germline, CDR1 SGHTA and CDR2 FQGNSA. V lost 3 bases, J lost 2 bases, and 10 bases lay in between. This CDR3 is built from 14 residues. CDR3 coding DNA: TGTGCCAGCAGCTTTCAGGGTCGACAAGAGACCCAGTACTTC. This sequence encodes CASSFQGRQETQYF.

The CDR3 DNA sequence: TGTGCCAGCAGTGGGGGGTGGAGGGACACTGAAGCTTTCTTT. It codes for CASSGGWRDTEAFF. This chain joins TRBV2 and TRBJ1-1, with a possible D match to TRBD1 (5 bases). CDR1 SNHLY and CDR2 FYNNEI come from the germline V gene. The V gene lost 4 bases and the J gene lost 3 bases, with 12 bases spanning the gap. CDR3 length equals 14 residues.

J is TRBJ2-3 and V is TRBV3-1; perhaps TRBD2 as D (6 bases). The CDR3 sequence is 15 residues long. From germline, CDR1 is LGHDT and CDR2 YNNKEL (reference sequence). Trimming took off 4 bases at V and 9 bases at J, with 20 bases between the two ends. CDR3 nucleotides: TGTGCCAGCAGCCTACCTGGGACTCTGACAGCGACGCAGTATTTT. Its translation: CASSLPGTLTATQYF.

The genes are TRBV7-9 and TRBJ2-1, with 8 bases lining up with TRBD2. V was clipped by 5 bases and J by 5 bases; unmatched bases: 8. This CDR3 has 15 amino acids. Germline V gives CDR1 SEHNR, CDR2 FQNEAQ (reference sequence). Here the CDR3 reads CASSRPGLVHNEQFF. CDR3 nucleotides: TGTGCCAGCAGCCGGCCGGGACTAGTCCACAATGAGCAGTTCTTC.